The source of this T cell receptor beta chain is a study of T-cell memory formation after mild COVID-19. On this clonotype itself: The target antigen is unknown.

The germline V gene has CDR1 SEHNR and CDR2 FQNEAQ (reference sequence). V dropped 5 bases and J dropped 5; count of bases not matched to a gene: 6. The CDR3 loop spans 14 amino acids. From 5'RACE with constant-segment primers came TCR alpha and TCR beta cDNA libraries that carried sample barcodes and UMIs. Each CDR3 protein gets one entry after TCRdb re-called the 5' RACE reads with MiXCR. The sample consists of around 340,000 distinct CDR3 sequences, around 14% of them appearing once. Study observations and caveats: The finding that pre-infection memory included some responding clones suggested that cross-reactive memory joined.

Material for sequencing was PBMCs or a T cell subset sorted from them (not recorded which). This clonotype was obtained from a young man who had mild COVID-19 (a few samples of this study predate the infection). Cell type and time point are not known. The chain employs TRBV7-9 and TRBJ2-5, with 9 bases fitting TRBD1. The CDR3 bases are TGTGCCAGCAGCCCCGCCGGACAGGGGGAGACCCAGTACTTC. Translated: CASSPAGQGETQYF.